Each of the 13 T cell receptor beta chains below was sequenced from the same sample in a study of identical twins. MiXCR was run by TCRdb on the 5' RACE reads, yielding one entry per CDR3 protein. The table includes 700,000 to 950,000 distinct CDR3 sequences, 10% to 15% detected once. These records were also assigned to another study, of yellow fever vaccine responses in identical twins.

The sequencing sample was made of PBMCs. These receptors originate from a woman in her late teens or twenties in good health.

In this sample, this clonotype turned up a few times. The chain couples TRBV20-1 to TRBJ2-5; a possible D gene is TRBD1 (6 bases). The CDR3 is 14 residues long. Looked up from germline, CDR1 is DFQATT and CDR2 is SNEGSKA (reference sequence). V was pared by 6 bases and J by 3 bases, with 17 bases between. The CDR3 reads CSAGPRDIEETQYF. CDR3 in DNA: TGCAGTGCGGGGCCTAGGGACATTGAAGAGACCCAGTACTTC.

The chain links TRBV10-3 to TRBJ2-7, with D possibly TRBD2 on 6 matching bases. The CDR3 runs to 15 residues. Germline loops: CDR1 ENHRY, CDR2 SYGVKD. Trimming took 7 bases from V and 2 from J, leaving 18 bases between them. Here the CDR3 DNA reads TGTGCCATCAAGACGACCGGGACTGGGACCTACGAGCAGTACTTC. Its translation is CAIKTTGTGTYEQYF.

The chain couples TRBV4-1 to TRBJ1-4; no definite D call. Germline values: CDR1 MGHRA, CDR2 YSYEKL. V was clipped by 2 bases and J by 8 bases, with 21 bases between them. The CDR3 length is 17 residues. The CDR3, as DNA: TGCGCCAGCAGCCAACCTCCTGACGGATGGATAGGAGAAAAACTGTTTTTT. It yields the protein CASSQPPDGWIGEKLFF.

This clonotype has just a few counts. The chain couples TRBV20-1 to TRBJ2-1; 8 nucleotides agree with TRBD2. The CDR3 runs 13 residues. Germline lookup yields CDR1 DFQATT and CDR2 SNEGSKA (reference sequence). The trim removed 4 bases at V and 5 bases at J, leaving 4 bases unmatched. CDR3 region: CSAKGLGDNEQFF. CDR3 DNA sequence: TGCAGTGCTAAGGGACTAGGAGACAATGAGCAGTTCTTC.

The chain recombines TRBV7-9 with TRBJ1-1; a possible D gene is TRBD1 (5 bases). V lost 8 bases, J lost 4 bases, and 11 bases lay in between. CDR3 length equals 12 residues. CDR1 and CDR2 from the germline V gene are SEHNR and FQNEAQ (reference sequence). The CDR3 DNA is TGTGCCAGCGGTTCAGGGATCACTGAAGCTTTCTTT. The encoded protein is CASGSGITEAFF. Together with reference TRBV7-9 and TRBJ1-1, the CDR3 gives the full variable domain: DTGVSQNPRHKITKRGQNVTFRCDPISEHNRLYWYRQTLGQGPEFLTYFQNEAQLEKSRLLSDRFSAERPKGSFSTLEIQRTEQGDSAMYLCASGSGITEAFFGQGTRLTVV.

This clonotype has only a few counts. The V and J genes are TRBV5-1 and TRBJ2-2, with D possibly TRBD1 on 6 matching bases. Germline V gene sequence: CDR1 SGHRS, CDR2 YFSETQ. The CDR3 spans 16 residues. The V gene lost 4 bases and the J gene lost 6 bases, with 19 bases spanning the gap. DNA of the CDR3: TGCGCCAGCAGCCCTGTGTTCAGGGGCTATGCCGGGGAGCTGTTTTTT. Its protein product is CASSPVFRGYAGELFF.

This chain uses TRBV10-3 with TRBJ2-2; 8 bases fit TRBD2. J lost 2 bases, V lost 4 bases, and 3 bases had no gene match. Germline CDR1 ENHRY, CDR2 SYGVKD. The CDR3 length is 15 residues. The CDR3 nucleotides read TGTGCCATCAGTGGGACTAGCTACAACACCGGGGAGCTGTTTTTT. Residues: CAISGTSYNTGELFF.

The CDR3 DNA reads TGTGCCAGCAGCCAAGTGGGCGGGGGGGCGAGTGAGCAGTTCTTC. Protein sequence: CASSQVGGGASEQFF. The genes are TRBV3-1 and TRBJ2-1, with 9 bases aligning to TRBD2. The V gene end was trimmed by 1 base and the J gene end by 9 bases; junction bases not matched to a gene: 7. CDR1 and CDR2 from the germline V gene are LGHDT and YNNKEL (reference sequence). The CDR3 has 15 amino acids.

This clonotype was seen a handful of times. The gene calls are TRBV20-1 and TRBJ2-1; 8 positions match TRBD2. V was pared by 1 base and J by 11 bases, with 4 bases of the junction left unmatched. CDR3 size: 12 residues. Germline values: CDR1 DFQATT, CDR2 SNEGSKA (reference sequence). The CDR3 nucleotides read TGCAGTGCTAGAGCCGGGGGGGAACAGCAGTTCTTC. This encodes CSARAGGEQQFF.

This clonotype has a handful of counts. The V call is TRBV7-2, the J call TRBJ1-5; 9 nucleotides match TRBD1. Trimming at V came to 5 bases and at J to 3 bases, leaving 5 bases not matched to a gene. The CDR3 has 15 residues. Looked up from germline, CDR1 is SGHTA and CDR2 is FQGNSA. The CDR3 loop reads CASSRQGGSNQPQHF. The CDR3, as DNA: TGTGCCAGCAGCCGACAGGGGGGATCCAATCAGCCCCAGCATTTT.

This clonotype has a count of ten or more. This chain joins TRBV4-1 and TRBJ1-2; 7 bases are a match to TRBD1. This CDR3 is built from 13 residues. Germline V gene sequence: CDR1 MGHRA, CDR2 YSYEKL. The V and J ends lost 3 bases and 8 bases, in that order; junction bases with no gene match: 6. The CDR3 DNA reads TGCGCCAGCAGCCATGCGACAGGGAAAGGCTACACCTTC. It yields the protein CASSHATGKGYTF.

The genes are TRBV5-1 and TRBJ2-2; D might be TRBD1 (6 bases). The germline gives CDR1 SGHRS, CDR2 YFSETQ. V dropped 5 bases and J dropped 2 bases, with 19 bases sitting between them. The CDR3 consists of 17 residues. The CDR3 nucleotides read TGCGCCAGCAGAATACAAACCGGGACACGAAACACCGGGGAGCTGTTTTTT. Translated: CASRIQTGTRNTGELFF.

The sample holds many counts of this clonotype. This chain joins TRBV20-1 and TRBJ2-7; TRBD2 matches 11 bases. CDR3 length: 13 residues. Germline-derived CDR1 and CDR2 are DFQATT and SNEGSKA (reference sequence). The V gene end was trimmed by 5 bases and the J gene end by 5 bases; junction bases not matched to a gene: 5. The CDR3 loop is CSAFSGGANEQYV. The CDR3 DNA sequence: TGCAGTGCTTTTAGCGGGGGGGCCAACGAGCAGTACGTC.